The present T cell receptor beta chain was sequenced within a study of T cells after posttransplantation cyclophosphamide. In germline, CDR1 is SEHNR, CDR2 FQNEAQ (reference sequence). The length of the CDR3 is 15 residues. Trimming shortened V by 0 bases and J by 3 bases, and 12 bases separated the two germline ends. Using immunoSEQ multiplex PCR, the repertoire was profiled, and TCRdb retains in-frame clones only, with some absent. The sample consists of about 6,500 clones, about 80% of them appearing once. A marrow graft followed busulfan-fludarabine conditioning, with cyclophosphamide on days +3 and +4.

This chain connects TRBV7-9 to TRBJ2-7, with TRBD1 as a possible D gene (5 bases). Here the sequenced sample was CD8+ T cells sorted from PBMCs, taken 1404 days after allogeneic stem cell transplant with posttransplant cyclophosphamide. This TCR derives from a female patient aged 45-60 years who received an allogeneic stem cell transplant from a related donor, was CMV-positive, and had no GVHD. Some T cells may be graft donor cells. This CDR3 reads CASSLALGEFYEQYF. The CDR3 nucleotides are TGTGCCAGCAGCTTAGCGTTAGGGGAATTCTACGAGCAGTACTTC.